The 12 T cell receptor beta chains presented below share a single source sample, sequenced in a study of T cell responses to AZD1222 COVID-19 vaccine (dated by TCRdb to the early 2020s). In the paper's terms, the time point label means: about 28 days (+/-7) after the second vaccine dose. Library preparation was by the immunoSEQ multiplex PCR assay. The clones in this table, taken by TCRdb from immuneACCESS, are in-frame only. Not every clone is retained; where verified, under half of the shortfall comes from an unresolved V gene, and the cause of the rest is unknown. This sample is represented by about 73,000 clones; around three quarters of them were singletons. Clones ranked in the top ten supply roughly 50% of the sample. The source was peripheral blood, collected 28 days after the second AZD1222 dose. The source is an adult who received the AZD1222 COVID-19 vaccine.

This clone was detected once. The gene calls are TRBV6-4 and TRBJ2-3; the match to TRBD1 covers 8 bases. This CDR3 is 14 amino acids long. J lost 0 bases, V lost 5 bases, and 1 base had no gene match. Germline V gene lookup returns CDR1 MRHNA and CDR2 SNTAGT. CDR3 in amino acids: CASSRTGSTDTQYF. The CDR3 DNA reads TGTGCCAGCAGTAGGACAGGGAGCACAGATACGCAGTATTTT.

This chain links TRBV27 with TRBJ1-2, with D possibly matching TRBD1 (5 bases). This CDR3 spans 14 amino acids. Germline values: CDR1 MNHEY, CDR2 SMNVEV (reference sequence). V was cut by 1 base and J by 8 bases, with 14 bases left in between. CDR3 in amino acids: CASSLWTGEGGYTF. CDR3 DNA: TGTGCCAGCAGTTTATGGACGGGGGAAGGCGGCTACACCTTC.

In its sample, this clone was seen once. The rearrangement joins TRBV12-3 or TRBV12-4 to TRBJ2-7; D is unresolved. Trimming took 5 bases from V and 5 from J, leaving 13 bases between them. There are 13 residues in the CDR3. This chain's CDR3 is CASSPPGLNEQYF. The CDR3 DNA sequence: TGTGCCAGCAGTCCCCCCGGGCTCAACGAGCAGTACTTC.

The CDR3 spells CASSSTREQYF. DNA for the CDR3: TGTGCCAGCAGTTCAACGCGGGAGCAGTACTTC. V gene TRBV28 combines with J gene TRBJ2-7; D is undetermined. Deletions cut 4 bases from V and 7 bases from J, with 8 bases between. The CDR3 is 11 amino acids. The germline CDR1 and CDR2 sequences are MDHEN and SYDVKM. Together with reference TRBV28 and TRBJ2-7, the CDR3 gives the full variable domain: DVKVTQSSRYLVKRTGEKVFLECVQDMDHENMFWYRQDPGLGLRLIYFSYDVKMKEKGDIPEGYSVSREKKERFSLILESASTNQTSMYLCASSSTREQYFGPGTRLTVT.

The gene calls are TRBV12-3 or TRBV12-4 and TRBJ1-4, with D possibly TRBD1 on 5 matching bases. V lost 3 bases and J lost 5, with 7 bases in between. This CDR3 is built from 13 residues. The CDR3 bases are TGTGCCAGCAGTTTTGGGGGAAATGAAAAACTGTTTTTT. The encoded protein is CASSFGGNEKLFF.

The CDR3: CASSQDSGAPEAFF. The CDR3 DNA is TGTGCCAGCAGCCAAGATTCAGGGGCCCCTGAAGCTTTCTTT. The chain joins TRBV14 to TRBJ1-1, with a tentative D call TRBD1 (6 bases). The ends were cut back, 0 bases at V and 6 bases at J, with 11 bases in the middle. Germline V gene data show CDR1 as SGHDN and CDR2 as FVKESK. CDR3 size: 14 residues.

V and J are TRBV6-4 and TRBJ2-7, with 14 bases aligning to TRBD2. CDR3 length: 16 residues. In germline, CDR1 is MRHNA, CDR2 SNTAGT. Losses at the gene ends were 7 bases for V and 4 bases for J; bases not matched to a gene: 9. CDR3 bases: TGTGCCAGCAACCCCGGACTAGCGGGAGGTAGTTACGAGCAGTACTTC. Encoded protein: CASNPGLAGGSYEQYF.

This clone has only a few counts. The V call is TRBV5-4, the J call TRBJ2-1; D may be TRBD1 (6 bases). Germline values: CDR1 SGHNT, CDR2 YYREEE (reference sequence). This CDR3 is 16 amino acids long. The germline V and J ends were trimmed by 2 bases and 5 bases, with 17 bases remaining between them. CDR3 nucleotide sequence: TGTGCCAGCAGCTTTGGATCTTGGGACACAAACAATGAGCAGTTCTTC. It codes for CASSFGSWDTNNEQFF.

Notes on this clone: Relative to the germline gene, one junction end is altered; a read error may explain this. The chain couples TRBV7-6 to TRBJ2-7, with D tentatively TRBD2 (6 bases). The CDR3 covers 13 residues. The V gene's germline CDR1 is SGHVS and CDR2 FNYEAQ. In nucleotides, the CDR3 is TGTGCCAGCAGCCAACTAGGCCCCCCGGGGGTAGTATTC. Encoded protein: CASSQLGPPGVVF.

CDR3: CASSYNRGRPGTEAFF. CDR3 nucleotides: TGTGCCAGCAGTTACAATCGTGGGAGGCCGGGCACTGAAGCTTTCTTT. The chain is built from TRBV6-2 or TRBV6-3 and TRBJ1-1; D ambiguous. The CDR3 runs to 16 residues. Germline CDR1 is MNHEY and CDR2 is SVGEGT. V was shortened by 2 bases and J by 4 bases, with 17 bases between the two germline ends.

This chain uses TRBV5-1 with TRBJ2-1; 10 nucleotides align to TRBD2. There are 16 residues in the CDR3. Germline V CDR1 and CDR2: SGHRS, YFSETQ. Unmatched junction bases numbered 6, after V lost 0 bases and J lost 6 bases. The CDR3 nucleotides read TGCGCCAGCAGCTTGGCCGTACTAGCGGGGATCAATGAGCAGTTCTTC. This gives the protein CASSLAVLAGINEQFF. Combining the CDR3 with reference TRBV5-1 and TRBJ2-1 gives the whole variable domain KAGVTQTPRYLIKTRGQQVTLSCSPISGHRSVSWYQQTPGQGLQFLFEYFSETQRNKGNFPGRFSGRQFSNSRSEMNVSTLELGDSALYLCASSLAVLAGINEQFFGPGTRLTVL.

CDR3 sequence reads: CASSYSTAEGEKLFF. CDR3 in DNA: TGTGCCAGCAGTTACTCGACAGCGGAGGGGGAAAAACTGTTTTTT. This chain joins TRBV6-2 or TRBV6-3 and TRBJ1-4, with D perhaps TRBD1 (5 bases). Germline assignment: CDR1 MNHEY and CDR2 SVGEGT. This CDR3 is 15 amino acids long. Trimming shortened V by 0 bases and J by 8 bases, and 13 bases separated the two germline ends.